These 12 T cell receptor beta chains were sequenced from one sample in a study of cytomegalovirus exposure and HLA in healthy donors. Researchers ran the PCR with 60 Vbeta and 13 Jbeta primers. TCRdb's copy holds only in-frame clones and misses some; the assay was immunoSEQ multiplex PCR. Of 120,000 to 150,000 clones listed, over 60% are singletons. Sequenced input: PBMCs. Receptors were obtained from a woman in her twenties or thirties in good health and CMV-seropositive.

This clone was picked up a small number of times. V is TRBV7-9 and J is TRBJ2-7; a weak D match, TRBD2 (6 bases). Trimming left V 4 bases short and J 0 bases short, with 10 bases between. Germline V gives CDR1 SEHNR, CDR2 FQNEAQ (reference sequence). This CDR3 is built from 14 residues. In DNA form, the CDR3 reads TGTGCCAGCAGCTGGGACGGGAGCTCCTACGAGCAGTACTTC. This encodes CASSWDGSSYEQYF.

Concerning this clone itself: The sample has other DNA sequences that encode this CDR3 too. The chain joins TRBV28 to TRBJ1-5; 10 positions agree with TRBD1. Trimming removed 5 bases from V and 4 bases from J; junction bases left unmatched: 8. This CDR3 comprises 16 residues. Germline assignment: CDR1 MDHEN and CDR2 SYDVKM. DNA for the CDR3: TGTGCCAGCAGTCCAGCCCGGACAGGGGGGAATCAGCCCCAGCATTTT. It encodes CASSPARTGGNQPQHF.

This chain links TRBV21-1 with TRBJ2-1; the D segment call TRBD2 is taken from the table without a DNA check. TRBV21-1 is a known pseudogene. The CDR3 extends over 17 amino acids. The CDR3 bases are TGTGCCAGCAGCAAAGTTGGGGGGGGGCCTTTATTGAATGAGCAGTTCTTC. Translated, it gives CASSKVGGGPLLNEQFF.

The chain joins TRBV5-1 to TRBJ2-3; D perhaps matches TRBD1 (6 bases). The CDR3 has 15 residues. V was trimmed by 4 bases and J by 1 base, leaving 13 bases between them. CDR1 SGHRS and CDR2 YFSETQ come from the germline V gene. The CDR3 is CASSGGLQGTDTQYF. CDR3 DNA: TGCGCCAGCAGCGGGGGCCTCCAAGGCACAGATACGCAGTATTTT. Based on the CDR3 plus reference TRBV5-1 and TRBJ2-3, the full variable domain is KAGVTQTPRYLIKTRGQQVTLSCSPISGHRSVSWYQQTPGQGLQFLFEYFSETQRNKGNFPGRFSGRQFSNSRSEMNVSTLELGDSALYLCASSGGLQGTDTQYFGPGTRLTVL.

The chain recombines TRBV18 with TRBJ1-2; TRBD1 might be the D (6 bases). Germline V gene data show CDR1 as KGHSH and CDR2 as LQKENI. The CDR3 sequence is 13 residues long. V lost 3 bases, J lost 2 bases, and 7 bases lay in between. This CDR3 is CASSPGQNYGYTF. The CDR3 DNA follows: TGTGCCAGCTCACCCGGACAGAACTATGGCTACACCTTC.

In the case of this clone: The same CDR3 is also encoded by other DNA sequences in this sample. The J gene is TRBJ1-5, the V gene TRBV27; 9 bases match TRBD1. The germline gives CDR1 MNHEY, CDR2 SMNVEV (reference sequence). The CDR3 loop spans 13 amino acids. With V trimmed by 3 bases and J by 6 bases, 0 bases remained unmatched. As DNA, the CDR3 is TGTGCCAGCAGTTTGACAGGGGGTCAGCCCCAGCATTTT. This sequence encodes CASSLTGGQPQHF.

This chain uses TRBV28 with TRBJ1-2, with D perhaps TRBD1 (6 bases). CDR1 is MDHEN and CDR2 is SYDVKM in the germline V gene. V was cut by 6 bases and J by 6 bases, with 14 bases left in between. The CDR3 totals 13 residues. DNA of the CDR3: TGTGCCAGCAGCCCGCCAACAGGGAATGGCTACACCTTC. Protein: CASSPPTGNGYTF.

This clone has a handful of counts. The chain has TRBV7-9 and TRBJ2-3; D not certain. Germline V gives CDR1 SEHNR, CDR2 FQNEAQ (reference sequence). The CDR3 totals 15 residues. With 4 bases removed from V and 6 bases from J, the gap between germline ends came to 17 bases. DNA for the CDR3: TGTGCCAGCAGCTATCACCGACTGGCGGCGGATACGCAGTATTTT. It codes for CASSYHRLAADTQYF.

V usage is TRBV10-2 and J usage is TRBJ2-7, with 7 bases aligning to TRBD1. The CDR3 spans 12 residues. Trimming took 9 bases from V and 3 from J; bases not matched to a gene: 5. Per germline, CDR1 WSHSY and CDR2 SAAADI. CDR3 nucleotide sequence: TGCGCCAGTTCGACAGGGAACTACGAGCAGTACTTC. Encoded protein: CASSTGNYEQYF.

The chain couples TRBV18 to TRBJ1-6; tentative D call: TRBD1 (5 bases). This CDR3 spans 15 amino acids. V lost 3 bases and J 9 bases, leaving 15 bases between the germline ends. Germline V CDR1 and CDR2: KGHSH, LQKENI. This CDR3 reads CASSPRDLTGSPLHF. CDR3 in DNA: TGTGCCAGCTCACCCAGGGACTTAACCGGTTCACCCCTCCACTTT.

V usage is TRBV4-1 and J usage is TRBJ2-3; D is possibly TRBD2 (5 bases). Germline V gene sequence: CDR1 MGHRA, CDR2 YSYEKL. Trimming stripped 5 bases from V and 0 bases from J, with 9 bases between. The CDR3 is 14 amino acids. The CDR3 here is CASSTSGSTDTQYF. The CDR3 nucleotides are TGCGCCAGCAGCACAAGCGGTAGCACAGATACGCAGTATTTT.

About this clone: Other DNA sequences in this specimen translate into the identical CDR3. The chain recombines TRBV5-1 with TRBJ1-1; 7 nucleotides agree with TRBD1. J gave up 3 bases and V 4 bases, and 3 bases lay outside the gene matches. CDR1 is SGHRS and CDR2 is YFSETQ in the germline V gene. The CDR3 consists of 13 residues. The CDR3 loop reads CASSRTGDTEAFF. The DNA of the CDR3 is TGCGCCAGCAGCCGTACAGGGGACACTGAAGCTTTCTTT.